The clone carrying this TCR beta chain has a count of ten or more. Its antigen remains unidentified. This entry is derived from a study of CD8 T cells in ankylosing spondylitis. Findings of the study overall: Several of the motif variants were reported before in synovial fluid and blood from reactive arthritis. For ankylosing spondylitis blood, a TCR beta motif of under 10 highly homologous variants appeared characteristic. In peripheral blood, disease-linked CD8+ clones occurred at relatively low frequencies. According to the report, clones linked to the disease were significantly enriched in matched synovial fluid samples taken from ankylosing spondylitis patients.

TCRdb ran MiXCR on the 5' RACE reads and lists one entry per CDR3 protein. The sample has about 130,000 distinct CDR3 sequences, approximately 15% seen once. The CDR3 covers 17 residues. Trimming removed 6 bases from V and 4 bases from J; junction bases left unmatched: 16. The material sequenced was blood, either unsorted or a sorted T cell fraction (not recorded which). This chain links TRBV12-3 or TRBV12-4 with TRBJ2-5, with TRBD1 matching over 8 bases. This receptor was obtained from a female donor with ankylosing spondylitis or in good health (not recorded which). The CDR3 reads CASRDRERPSARETQYF. The CDR3 DNA follows: TGTGCCAGCAGGGACAGGGAGAGACCCTCGGCAAGAGAGACCCAGTACTTC.